This T cell receptor beta chain was recovered during a study of Graves' ophthalmopathy and Graves' hyperthyroidism. Notes on the study in general: Thyroid clonotypes that were expanded above 0.001 frequency mostly also appeared in blood.

Germline values: CDR1 MNHEY, CDR2 SVGAGI. This CDR3 has 14 residues. The V end was cut by 6 bases, the J end by 7 bases, with 15 bases between. The sequenced template was RNA, covering the TCR beta CDR3 region. HTBI primers served in a first-round RT-PCR, which a second-round multiplex PCR followed. TCRdb reprocessed the multiplex PCR reads with MiXCR, giving one entry per CDR3 protein. Seen here are roughly 1.1 million distinct CDR3 sequences, around a third observed once, and the top ten hold 11%. This clonotype was detected many times. Its matching antigen is unknown. Included hyperthyroidism patients were aged 18 to 65 and newly diagnosed (under 2 months' duration).

V is TRBV6-5 and J is TRBJ1-4; tentatively, D is TRBD1 (5 bases). This receptor was identified in an adult man with Graves' hyperthyroidism. The specimen was peripheral blood or thyroid tissue (not recorded which). CDR3 DNA sequence: TGTGCCAGCAGGCGGGACGATCGAGGTGAAAAACTGTTTTTT. Residues: CASRRDDRGEKLFF.